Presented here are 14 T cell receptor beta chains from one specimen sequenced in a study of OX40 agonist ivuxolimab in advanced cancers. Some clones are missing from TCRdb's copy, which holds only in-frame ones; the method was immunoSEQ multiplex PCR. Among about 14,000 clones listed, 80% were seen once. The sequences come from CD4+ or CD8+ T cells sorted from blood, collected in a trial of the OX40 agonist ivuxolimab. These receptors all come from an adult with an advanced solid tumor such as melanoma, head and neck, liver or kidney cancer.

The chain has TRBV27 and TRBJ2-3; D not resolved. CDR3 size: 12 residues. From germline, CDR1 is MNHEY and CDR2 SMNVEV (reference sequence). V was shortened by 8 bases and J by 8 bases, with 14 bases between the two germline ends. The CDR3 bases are TGTGCCAGCGAAGCAAGTGACGGTACGCAGTATTTT. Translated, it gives CASEASDGTQYF.

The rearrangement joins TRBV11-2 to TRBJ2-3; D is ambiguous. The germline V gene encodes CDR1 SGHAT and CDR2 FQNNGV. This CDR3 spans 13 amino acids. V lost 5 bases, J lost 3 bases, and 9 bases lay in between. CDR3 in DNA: TGTGCCAGCAGCCCCGGGTGGACAGATACGCAGTATTTT. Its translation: CASSPGWTDTQYF.

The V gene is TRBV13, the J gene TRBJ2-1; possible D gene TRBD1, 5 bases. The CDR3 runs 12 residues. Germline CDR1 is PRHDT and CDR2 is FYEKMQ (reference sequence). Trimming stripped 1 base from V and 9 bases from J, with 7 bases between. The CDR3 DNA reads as TGTGCCAGCAGCTTAGTGGGGCTTGAGCAGTTCTTC. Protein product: CASSLVGLEQFF.

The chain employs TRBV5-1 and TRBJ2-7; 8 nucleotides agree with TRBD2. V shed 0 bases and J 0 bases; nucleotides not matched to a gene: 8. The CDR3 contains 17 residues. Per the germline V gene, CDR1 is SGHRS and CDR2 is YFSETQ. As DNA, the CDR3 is TGCGCCAGCAGCTTGGTCGCGGGGGGAGCCCCCTCCTACGAGCAGTACTTC. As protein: CASSLVAGGAPSYEQYF.

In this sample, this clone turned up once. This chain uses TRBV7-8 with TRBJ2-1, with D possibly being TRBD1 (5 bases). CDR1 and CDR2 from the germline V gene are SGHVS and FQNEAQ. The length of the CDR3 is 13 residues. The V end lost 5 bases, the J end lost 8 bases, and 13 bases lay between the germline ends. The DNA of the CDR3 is TGTGCCAGCAGCAGGGGTTTAGAGTATGAGCAGTTCTTC. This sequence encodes CASSRGLEYEQFF.

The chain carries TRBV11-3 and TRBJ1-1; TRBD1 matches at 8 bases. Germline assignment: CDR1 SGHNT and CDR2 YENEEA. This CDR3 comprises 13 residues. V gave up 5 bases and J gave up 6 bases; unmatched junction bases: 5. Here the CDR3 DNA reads TGTGCCAGCAGCCTGGGGACAGGACCTGAAGCTTTCTTT. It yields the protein CASSLGTGPEAFF.

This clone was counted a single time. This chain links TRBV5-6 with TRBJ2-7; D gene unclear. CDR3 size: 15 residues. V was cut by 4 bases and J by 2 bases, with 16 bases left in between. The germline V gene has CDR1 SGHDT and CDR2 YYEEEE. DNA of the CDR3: TGTGCCAGCAGCCACGGACGGAACTACCCCTACGAGCAGTACTTC. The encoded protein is CASSHGRNYPYEQYF.

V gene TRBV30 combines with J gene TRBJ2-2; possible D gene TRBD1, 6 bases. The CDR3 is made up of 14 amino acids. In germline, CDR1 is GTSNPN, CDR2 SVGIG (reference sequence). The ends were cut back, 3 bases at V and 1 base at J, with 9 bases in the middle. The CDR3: CAWSPGVNTGELFF. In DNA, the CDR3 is TGTGCCTGGAGCCCAGGGGTGAACACCGGGGAGCTGTTTTTT.

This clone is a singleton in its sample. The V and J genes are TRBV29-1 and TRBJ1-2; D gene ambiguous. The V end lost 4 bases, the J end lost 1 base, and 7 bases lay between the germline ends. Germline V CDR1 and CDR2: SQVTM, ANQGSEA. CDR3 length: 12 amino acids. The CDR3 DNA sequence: TGCAGCGTTGTCAGAGATAACTATGGCTACACCTTC. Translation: CSVVRDNYGYTF.

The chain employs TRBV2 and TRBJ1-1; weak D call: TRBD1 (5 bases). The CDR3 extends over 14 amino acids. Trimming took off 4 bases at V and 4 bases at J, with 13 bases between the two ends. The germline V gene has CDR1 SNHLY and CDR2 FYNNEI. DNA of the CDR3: TGTGCCAGCAGTGCAGGGATGTTGGGCACTGAAGCTTTCTTT. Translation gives CASSAGMLGTEAFF.

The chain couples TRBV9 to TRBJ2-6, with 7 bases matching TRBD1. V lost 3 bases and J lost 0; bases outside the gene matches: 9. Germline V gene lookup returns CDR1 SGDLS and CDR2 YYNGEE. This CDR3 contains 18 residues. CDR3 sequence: CASSAPGTAFSGANVLTF. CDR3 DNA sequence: TGTGCCAGCAGCGCGCCCGGGACAGCCTTCTCTGGGGCCAACGTCCTGACTTTC.

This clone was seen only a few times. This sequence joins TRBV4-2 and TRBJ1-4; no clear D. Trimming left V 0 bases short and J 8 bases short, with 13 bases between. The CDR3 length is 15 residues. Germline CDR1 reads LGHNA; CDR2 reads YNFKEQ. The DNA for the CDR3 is TGTGCCAGCAGCCAAGAAAGTCCGATGAGGGAAAAACTGTTTTTT. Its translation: CASSQESPMREKLFF.

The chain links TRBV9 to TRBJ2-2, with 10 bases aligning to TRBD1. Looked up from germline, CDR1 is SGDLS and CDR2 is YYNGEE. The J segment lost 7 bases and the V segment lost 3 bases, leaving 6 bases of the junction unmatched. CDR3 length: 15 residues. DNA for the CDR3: TGTGCCAGCAGCGCCCGACAGGGGGCGGTCGGGGAGCTGTTTTTT. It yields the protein CASSARQGAVGELFF.

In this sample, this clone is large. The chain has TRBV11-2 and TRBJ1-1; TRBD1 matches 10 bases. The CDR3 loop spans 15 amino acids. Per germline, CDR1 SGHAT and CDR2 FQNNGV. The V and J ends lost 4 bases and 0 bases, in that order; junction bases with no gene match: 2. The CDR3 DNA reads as TGTGCCAGCAGCTGGGGACAGGGGCTGAACACTGAAGCTTTCTTT. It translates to CASSWGQGLNTEAFF.